The rows below give T cell receptor beta chains drawn from one sample of a study of T-cell reconstitution after alpha-beta-depleted transplantation in children. One entry per CDR3 protein, called by TCRdb with MiXCR from the PCR reads. This table holds fewer than 550,000 distinct CDR3 sequences, more than 9.5% found once. This specimen consisted of PBMCs, mostly from graft donor cells, obtained 180 days after TCRalphabeta/CD19-depleted stem cell transplant. Receptor source: a female patient aged 2-9 years who had a stem cell transplant for aplastic anemia, so the T cells may come from the graft donor. Both conserved end residues are part of each CDR3. Fields, in order: D gene, J gene, V gene, clone size, CDR3 protein, CDR3 DNA. The D gene is left open where the match is weak. The size field is filled for only some rows; it gives once, few, many or a size class.

TRBD1 | TRBJ1-2 | TRBV7-9 | NA | CASSPGTVSTF | TGTGCCAGCAGCCCCGGGACAGTTTCCACCTTC
TRBD1 | TRBJ2-3 | TRBV20-1 | few | CSAPPIDGRGTTDTQYF | TGCAGTGCTCCTCCTATCGACGGCAGGGGGACAACAGATACGCAGTATTTT
NA | TRBJ2-3 | TRBV28 | many | CASSSLAPDTQYF | TGTGCCAGCAGTTCACTAGCACCGGATACGCAGTATTTT
TRBD1 | TRBJ2-7 | TRBV29-1 | NA | CSAADREGPIHEQYF | TGCAGCGCTGCGGACAGGGAAGGGCCGATCCACGAGCAGTACTTC
NA | TRBJ2-3 | TRBV5-1 | few | CASSYRRAGTDTQYF | TGCGCCAGCAGCTATCGGAGGGCCGGCACAGATACGCAGTATTTT
NA | TRBJ2-1 | TRBV11-2 | NA | CASSLDVNSYNEQFF | TGTGCCAGCAGCTTAGATGTTAACTCCTACAATGAGCAGTTCTTC
NA | TRBJ1-4 | TRBV18 | NA | CASSPIRDVNEKLFF | TGTGCCAGCTCACCTATCCGGGACGTTAATGAAAAACTGTTTTTT
NA | TRBJ2-3 | TRBV20-1 | NA | CSAQDVAGQNTQYF | TGCAGTGCCCAAGACGTGGCGGGCCAAAATACGCAGTATTTT
TRBD1 | TRBJ2-2 | TRBV6-1 | many | CASSGGTEAGELFF | TGTGCCAGCAGTGGTGGGACAGAAGCCGGGGAGCTGTTTTTT
NA | TRBJ2-1 | TRBV13 | NA | CASSAGPRRVYNEQFF | TGTGCCAGCAGCGCCGGACCCCGAAGGGTTTACAATGAGCAGTTCTTC
TRBD2 | TRBJ2-1 | TRBV29-1 | NA | CSVGAGTSYNEQFF | TGCAGCGTTGGGGCCGGGACTAGCTACAATGAGCAGTTCTTC
NA | TRBJ2-5 | TRBV24-1 | many | CATSGQSETQYF | TGTGCCACCTCCGGACAGTCAGAGACCCAGTACTTC
NA | TRBJ2-7 | TRBV4-3 | few | CASSQQQGRDEQYF | TGCGCCAGCAGCCAGCAACAGGGTCGGGACGAGCAGTACTTC
TRBD2 | TRBJ2-5 | TRBV6-5 | few | CASSYGVAGVQETQYF | TGTGCCAGCAGTTACGGAGTAGCGGGAGTTCAAGAGACCCAGTACTTC
NA | TRBJ2-6 | TRBV3-1 | NA | CASSQAVARAAGANVLTF | TGTGCCAGCAGCCAAGCCGTGGCTAGGGCTGCTGGGGCCAACGTCCTGACTTTC
NA | TRBJ1-4 | TRBV5-1 | NA | CASSLSGRLTNEKLFF | TGCGCCAGCAGCTTGTCGGGCAGGCTAACTAATGAAAAACTGTTTTTT
NA | TRBJ2-1 | TRBV20-1 | many | CSAVAHYEQFF | TGCAGTGCTGTAGCGCACTATGAGCAGTTCTTC
NA | TRBJ2-7 | TRBV7-6 | many | CASSFSDSSYEQYF | TGTGCCAGCAGCTTCAGTGATAGCTCCTACGAGCAGTACTTC
TRBD2 | TRBJ2-1 | TRBV29-1 | NA | CSVTSGGSSYNEQFF | TGCAGCGTGACTAGCGGGGGGAGCTCCTACAATGAGCAGTTCTTC
TRBD2 | TRBJ2-1 | TRBV10-3 | NA | CAISEMGLAGGLGQFF | TGTGCCATCAGTGAGATGGGACTAGCGGGGGGTTTGGGGCAGTTCTTC
TRBD1 | TRBJ2-6 | TRBV5-4 | NA | CASSLSDRAGANVLTF | TGTGCCAGCAGCTTGTCCGACAGGGCTGGGGCCAACGTCCTGACTTTC
NA | TRBJ2-7 | TRBV28 | NA | CASSLYGSYEQYF | TGTGCCAGCAGTTTATATGGCAGCTACGAGCAGTACTTC
TRBD2 | TRBJ2-2 | TRBV7-2 | NA | CASSLAPGTSGSKNTGELFF | TGTGCCAGCAGCTTAGCCCCCGGGACTAGCGGGAGTAAAAACACCGGGGAGCTGTTTTTT
TRBD1 | TRBJ1-1 | TRBV12-3/TRBV12-4 | NA | CASSPRQGAYTEAFF | TGTGCCAGCAGCCCTAGACAGGGGGCCTACACTGAAGCTTTCTTT
NA | TRBJ1-1 | TRBV12-3/TRBV12-4 | few | CASSGPTGLSNTEAFF | TGTGCCAGCAGTGGCCCGACAGGCCTTTCGAACACTGAAGCTTTCTTT
NA | TRBJ2-5 | TRBV18 | NA | CASSPQRGKETQYF | TGTGCCAGCTCACCACAGAGGGGAAAAGAGACCCAGTACTTC
TRBD1 | TRBJ2-1 | TRBV5-1 | many | CASSLGMGQGAFEQFF | TGCGCCAGCAGCTTGGGAATGGGACAGGGGGCATTTGAGCAGTTCTTC
NA | TRBJ1-2 | TRBV5-1 | few | CASSLTKGGYTF | TGCGCCAGCAGCTTGACAAAGGGTGGCTACACCTTC
NA | TRBJ1-6 | TRBV5-1 | NA | CASSWDKENSPLHF | TGCGCCAGCAGCTGGGACAAGGAGAATTCACCCCTCCACTTT
TRBD1 | TRBJ1-2 | TRBV7-8 | NA | CASSTHRGSDGYTF | TGTGCCAGCAGCACACACAGGGGATCGGACGGCTACACCTTC
NA | TRBJ2-1 | TRBV15 | few | CATSRDRNRDYNEQFF | TGTGCCACCAGCAGAGACAGGAACAGGGACTACAATGAGCAGTTCTTC
TRBD2 | TRBJ2-5 | TRBV19 | NA | CASSSWTSPGETQYF | TGTGCCAGTAGTTCCTGGACTAGCCCTGGGGAGACCCAGTACTTC
NA | TRBJ1-1 | TRBV9 | NA | CASSVPPDTWDGEAFF | TGTGCCAGCAGCGTCCCACCGGACACCTGGGATGGGGAAGCTTTCTTT
TRBD2 | TRBJ2-1 | TRBV11-2 | NA | CASSHPGLAGVGNEQFF | TGTGCCAGCAGCCATCCGGGACTAGCGGGAGTGGGCAATGAGCAGTTCTTC
TRBD1 | TRBJ1-2 | TRBV5-1 | many | CASSEGQGGNYGYTF | TGCGCCAGCAGCGAAGGACAGGGTGGAAACTATGGCTACACCTTC
NA | TRBJ1-1 | TRBV19 | NA | CASSPSHQGNTEAFF | TGTGCCAGTAGCCCTTCGCACCAAGGGAACACTGAAGCTTTCTTT
TRBD2 | TRBJ2-1 | TRBV29-1 | many | CSVEGLAGGPSNEQFF | TGCAGCGTTGAGGGACTAGCGGGAGGGCCCTCTAATGAGCAGTTCTTC